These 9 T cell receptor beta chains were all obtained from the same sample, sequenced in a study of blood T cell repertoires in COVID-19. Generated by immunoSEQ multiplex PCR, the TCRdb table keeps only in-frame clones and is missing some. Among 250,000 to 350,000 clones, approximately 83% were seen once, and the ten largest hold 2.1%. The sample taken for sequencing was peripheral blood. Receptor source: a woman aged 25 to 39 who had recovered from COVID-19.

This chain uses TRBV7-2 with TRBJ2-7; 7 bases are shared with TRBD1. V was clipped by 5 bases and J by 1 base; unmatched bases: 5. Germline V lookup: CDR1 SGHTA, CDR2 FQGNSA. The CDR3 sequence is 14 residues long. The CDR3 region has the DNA TGTGCCAGCAGCCCAAACAGGGGATCCTACGAGCAGTACTTC. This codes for CASSPNRGSYEQYF.

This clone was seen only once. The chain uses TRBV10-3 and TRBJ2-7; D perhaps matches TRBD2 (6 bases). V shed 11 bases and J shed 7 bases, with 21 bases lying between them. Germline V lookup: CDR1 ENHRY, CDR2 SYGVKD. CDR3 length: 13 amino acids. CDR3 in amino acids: CASRTEGREEQYF. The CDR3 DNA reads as TGTGCCTCGCGGACGGAGGGGAGAGAAGAGCAGTACTTC.

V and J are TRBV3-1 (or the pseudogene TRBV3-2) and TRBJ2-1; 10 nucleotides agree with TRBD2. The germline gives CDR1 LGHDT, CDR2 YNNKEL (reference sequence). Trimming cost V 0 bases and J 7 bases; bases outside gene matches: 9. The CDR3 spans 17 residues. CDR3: CASSQEGPSGSKNEQFF. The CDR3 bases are TGTGCCAGCAGCCAAGAAGGTCCTAGCGGGAGTAAAAATGAGCAGTTCTTC.

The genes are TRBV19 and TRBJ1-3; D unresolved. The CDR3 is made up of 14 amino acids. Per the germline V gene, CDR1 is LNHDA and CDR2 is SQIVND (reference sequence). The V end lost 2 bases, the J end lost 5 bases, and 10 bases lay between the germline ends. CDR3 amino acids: CASSISGYRNTIYF. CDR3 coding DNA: TGTGCCAGTAGTATAAGCGGGTATCGAAACACCATATATTTT.

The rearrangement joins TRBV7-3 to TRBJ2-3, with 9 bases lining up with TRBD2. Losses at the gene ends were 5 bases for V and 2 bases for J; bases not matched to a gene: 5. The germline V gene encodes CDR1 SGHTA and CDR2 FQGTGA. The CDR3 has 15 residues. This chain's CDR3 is CASSHGLALTDTQYF. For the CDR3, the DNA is TGTGCCAGCAGCCACGGACTAGCGCTCACAGATACGCAGTATTTT.

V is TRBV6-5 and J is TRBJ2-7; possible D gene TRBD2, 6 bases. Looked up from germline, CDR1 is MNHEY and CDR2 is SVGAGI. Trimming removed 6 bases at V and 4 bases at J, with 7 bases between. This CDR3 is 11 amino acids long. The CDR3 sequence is CASRREYEQYF. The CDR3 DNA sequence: TGTGCCAGCAGACGGGAGTACGAGCAGTACTTC.

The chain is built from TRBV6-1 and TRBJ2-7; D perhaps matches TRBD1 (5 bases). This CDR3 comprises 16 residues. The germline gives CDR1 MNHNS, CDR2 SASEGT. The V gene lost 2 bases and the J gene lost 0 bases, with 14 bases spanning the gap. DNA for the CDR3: TGTGCCAGCAGTGAACAAGGGGCCGTGAGCTCCTACGAGCAGTACTTC. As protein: CASSEQGAVSSYEQYF.

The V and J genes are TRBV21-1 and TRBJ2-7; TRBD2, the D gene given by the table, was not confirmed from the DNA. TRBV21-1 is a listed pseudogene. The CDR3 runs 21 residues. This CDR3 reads CASSKTHKAPSSNRTLYEQYF. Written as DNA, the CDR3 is TGTGCCAGCAGCAAAACACACAAGGCCCCCTCATCGAATCGGACTTTATACGAGCAGTACTTC.

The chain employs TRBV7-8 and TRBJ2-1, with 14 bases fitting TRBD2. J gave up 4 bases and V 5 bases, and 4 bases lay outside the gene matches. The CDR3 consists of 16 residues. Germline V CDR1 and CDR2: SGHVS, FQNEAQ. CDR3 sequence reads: CASSHGLAGGYNEQFF. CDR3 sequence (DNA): TGTGCCAGCAGCCACGGACTAGCGGGAGGTTACAATGAGCAGTTCTTC.